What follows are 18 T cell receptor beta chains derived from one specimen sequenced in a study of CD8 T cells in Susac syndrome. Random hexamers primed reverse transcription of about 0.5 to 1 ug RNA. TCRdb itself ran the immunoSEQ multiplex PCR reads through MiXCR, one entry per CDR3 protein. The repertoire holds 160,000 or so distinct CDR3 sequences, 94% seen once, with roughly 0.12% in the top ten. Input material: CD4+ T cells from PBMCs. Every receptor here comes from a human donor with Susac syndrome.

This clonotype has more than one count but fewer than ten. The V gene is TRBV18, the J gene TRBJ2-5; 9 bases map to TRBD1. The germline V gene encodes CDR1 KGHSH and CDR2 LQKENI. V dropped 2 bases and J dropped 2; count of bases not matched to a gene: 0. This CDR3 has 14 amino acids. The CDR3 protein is CASSPGQGQETQYF. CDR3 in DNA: TGTGCCAGCTCACCAGGACAGGGGCAAGAGACCCAGTACTTC.

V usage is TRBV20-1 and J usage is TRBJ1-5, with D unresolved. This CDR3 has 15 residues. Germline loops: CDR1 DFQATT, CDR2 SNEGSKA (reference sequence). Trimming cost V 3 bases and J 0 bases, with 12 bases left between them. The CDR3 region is CSASSTGLSNQPQHF. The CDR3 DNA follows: TGCAGTGCTAGTAGCACGGGCCTTAGCAATCAGCCCCAGCATTTT.

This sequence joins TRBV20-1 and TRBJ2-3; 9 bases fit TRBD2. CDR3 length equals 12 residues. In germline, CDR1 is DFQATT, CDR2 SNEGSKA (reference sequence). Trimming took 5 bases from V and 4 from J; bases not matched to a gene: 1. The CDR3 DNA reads TGCAGTGCTGGACTAGCGTCAGATACGCAGTATTTT. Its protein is CSAGLASDTQYF.

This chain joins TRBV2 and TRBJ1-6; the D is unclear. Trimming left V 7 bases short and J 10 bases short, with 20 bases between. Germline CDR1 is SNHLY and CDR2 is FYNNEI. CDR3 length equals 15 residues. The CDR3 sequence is CASTRPGRGNSPLHF. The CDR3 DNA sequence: TGTGCCAGCACCCGACCCGGACGGGGTAACTCACCCCTCCACTTT. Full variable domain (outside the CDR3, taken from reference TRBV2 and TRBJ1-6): EPEVTQTPSHQVTQMGQEVILRCVPISNHLYFYWYRQILGQKVEFLVSFYNNEISEKSEIFDDQFSVERPDGSNFTLKIRSTKLEDSAMYFCASTRPGRGNSPLHFGNGTRLTVT.

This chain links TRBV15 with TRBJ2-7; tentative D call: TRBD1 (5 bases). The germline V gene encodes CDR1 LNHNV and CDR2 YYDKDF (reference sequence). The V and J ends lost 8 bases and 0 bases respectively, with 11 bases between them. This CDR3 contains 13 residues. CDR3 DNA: TGTGCCACCCAAGGGGCAAACTCCTACGAGCAGTACTTC. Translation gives CATQGANSYEQYF.

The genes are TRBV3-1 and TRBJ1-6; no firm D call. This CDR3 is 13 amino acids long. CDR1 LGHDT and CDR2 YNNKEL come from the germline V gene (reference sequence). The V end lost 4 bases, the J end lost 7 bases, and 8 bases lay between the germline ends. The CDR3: CASSPDGNSPLHF. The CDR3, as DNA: TGTGCCAGCAGCCCTGACGGGAATTCACCCCTCCACTTT.

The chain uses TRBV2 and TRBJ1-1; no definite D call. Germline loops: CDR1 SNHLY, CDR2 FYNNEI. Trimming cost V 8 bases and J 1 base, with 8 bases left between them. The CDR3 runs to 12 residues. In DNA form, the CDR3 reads TGTGCCAGCCACCGGCAGAACACTGAAGCTTTCTTT. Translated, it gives CASHRQNTEAFF.

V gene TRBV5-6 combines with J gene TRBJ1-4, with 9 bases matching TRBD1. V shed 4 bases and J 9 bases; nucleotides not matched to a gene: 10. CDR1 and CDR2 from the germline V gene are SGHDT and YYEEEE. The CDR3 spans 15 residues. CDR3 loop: CASSLRGTGFKKLFF. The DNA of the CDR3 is TGTGCCAGCAGCCTAAGGGGGACAGGGTTTAAAAAACTGTTTTTT.

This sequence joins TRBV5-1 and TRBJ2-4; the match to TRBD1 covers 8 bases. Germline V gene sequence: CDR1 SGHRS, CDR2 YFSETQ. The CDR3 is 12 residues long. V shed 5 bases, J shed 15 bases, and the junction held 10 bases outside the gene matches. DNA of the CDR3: TGCGCCAGCAGGGCTGACAGGGGTCCCCCGTACTTC. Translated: CASRADRGPPYF. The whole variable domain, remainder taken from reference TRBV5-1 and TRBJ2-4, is KAGVTQTPRYLIKTRGQQVTLSCSPISGHRSVSWYQQTPGQGLQFLFEYFSETQRNKGNFPGRFSGRQFSNSRSEMNVSTLELGDSALYLCASRADRGPPYFGAGTRLSVL.

This CDR3 is CAWSDLSGQPQHF. The CDR3 nucleotides are TGTGCCTGGAGTGACCTGTCAGGCCAGCCCCAGCATTTT. V usage is TRBV30 and J usage is TRBJ1-5; D is uncertain. Trimming shortened V by 1 base and J by 7 bases, and 11 bases separated the two germline ends. Germline V lookup: CDR1 GTSNPN, CDR2 SVGIG (reference sequence). This CDR3 comprises 13 residues.

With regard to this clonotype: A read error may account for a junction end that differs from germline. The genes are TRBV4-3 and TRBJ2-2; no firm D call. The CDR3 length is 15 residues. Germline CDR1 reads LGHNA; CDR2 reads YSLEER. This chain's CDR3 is CANSQESGYTGELFF. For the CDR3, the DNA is TGCGCCAACAGCCAAGAGTCCGGATACACCGGGGAGCTGTTTTTT.

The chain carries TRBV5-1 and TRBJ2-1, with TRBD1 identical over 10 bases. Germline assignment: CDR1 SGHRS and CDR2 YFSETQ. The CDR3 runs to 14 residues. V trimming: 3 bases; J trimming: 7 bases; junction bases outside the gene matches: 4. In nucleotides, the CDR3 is TGCGCCAGCAGCTCCCTGGACAGGGGGAATGAGCAGTTCTTC. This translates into CASSSLDRGNEQFF. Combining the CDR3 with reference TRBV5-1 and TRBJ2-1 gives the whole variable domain KAGVTQTPRYLIKTRGQQVTLSCSPISGHRSVSWYQQTPGQGLQFLFEYFSETQRNKGNFPGRFSGRQFSNSRSEMNVSTLELGDSALYLCASSSLDRGNEQFFGPGTRLTVL.

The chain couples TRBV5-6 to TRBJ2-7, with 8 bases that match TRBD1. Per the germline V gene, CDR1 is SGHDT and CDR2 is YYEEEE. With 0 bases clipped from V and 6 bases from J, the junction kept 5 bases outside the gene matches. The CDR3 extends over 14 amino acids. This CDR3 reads CASSLDRGAVEQYF. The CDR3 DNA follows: TGTGCCAGCAGCTTGGACAGGGGGGCAGTCGAGCAGTACTTC.

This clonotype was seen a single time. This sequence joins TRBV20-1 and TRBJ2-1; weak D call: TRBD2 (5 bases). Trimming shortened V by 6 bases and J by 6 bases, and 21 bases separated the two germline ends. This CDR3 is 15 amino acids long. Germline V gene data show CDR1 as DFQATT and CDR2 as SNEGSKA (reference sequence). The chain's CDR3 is CSALGSAVSSNEQFF. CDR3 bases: TGCAGTGCCCTCGGTAGCGCGGTATCTAGCAATGAGCAGTTCTTC.

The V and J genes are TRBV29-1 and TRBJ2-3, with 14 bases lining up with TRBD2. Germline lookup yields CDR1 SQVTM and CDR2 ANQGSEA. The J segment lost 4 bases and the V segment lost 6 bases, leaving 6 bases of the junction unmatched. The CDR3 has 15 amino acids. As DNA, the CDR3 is TGCAGCGTAAAGGGACTAGCGGGGGTGGCAGATACGCAGTATTTT. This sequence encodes CSVKGLAGVADTQYF.

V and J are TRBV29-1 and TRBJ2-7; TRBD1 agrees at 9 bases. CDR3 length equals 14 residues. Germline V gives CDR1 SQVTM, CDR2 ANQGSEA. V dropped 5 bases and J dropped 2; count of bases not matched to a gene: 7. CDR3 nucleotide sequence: TGCAGCGTTTCTTATACAGGGGGCCCCTACGAGCAGTACTTC. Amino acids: CSVSYTGGPYEQYF.

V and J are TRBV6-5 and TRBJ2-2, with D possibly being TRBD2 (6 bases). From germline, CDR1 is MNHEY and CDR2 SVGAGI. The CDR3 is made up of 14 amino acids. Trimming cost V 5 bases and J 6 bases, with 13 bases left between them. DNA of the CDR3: TGTGCCAGCAGTCCTCGGCCGGGGGCCGGGGAGCTGTTTTTT. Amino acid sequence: CASSPRPGAGELFF.

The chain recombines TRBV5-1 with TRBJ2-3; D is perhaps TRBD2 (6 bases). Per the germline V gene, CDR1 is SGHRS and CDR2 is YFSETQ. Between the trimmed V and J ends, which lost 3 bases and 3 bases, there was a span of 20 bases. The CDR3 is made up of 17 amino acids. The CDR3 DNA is TGCGCCAGCAGCTCATCCCCCGGTGGGGCGGGAACAGATACGCAGTATTTT. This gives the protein CASSSSPGGAGTDTQYF.